This TCR beta chain was observed in a study of T cell repertoires in cytomegalovirus infection. Study context: Public TCR beta signatures were indicative of both CMV infection and a matching HLA type.

Trimming cost V 5 bases and J 6 bases, with 12 bases left between them. The CDR3 has 13 residues. In its sample, this clonotype was seen many times. Its antigen is not identified. Each CDR3 protein is one row after TCRdb ran MiXCR on the reads. The sample has some 400,000 distinct CDR3 sequences; around 18% are singletons. The study, taken as a whole, reports: Dominating the ex vivo response were TCR beta clonotypes that were CMV-specific and HLA-C-restricted.

J is TRBJ2-3 and V is TRBV12-3 or TRBV12-4, with D perhaps given as TRBD1 or TRBD2 (5 bases each). The TCR originated in a human donor in good health (CMV status not recorded). Some clones in this sample may be carry-over from other donors' samples. Sequencing was done on a sample of PBMCs. The CDR3: CASSMLGVDTQYF. DNA for the CDR3: TGTGCCAGCAGTATGCTGGGGGTGGATACGCAGTATTTT.